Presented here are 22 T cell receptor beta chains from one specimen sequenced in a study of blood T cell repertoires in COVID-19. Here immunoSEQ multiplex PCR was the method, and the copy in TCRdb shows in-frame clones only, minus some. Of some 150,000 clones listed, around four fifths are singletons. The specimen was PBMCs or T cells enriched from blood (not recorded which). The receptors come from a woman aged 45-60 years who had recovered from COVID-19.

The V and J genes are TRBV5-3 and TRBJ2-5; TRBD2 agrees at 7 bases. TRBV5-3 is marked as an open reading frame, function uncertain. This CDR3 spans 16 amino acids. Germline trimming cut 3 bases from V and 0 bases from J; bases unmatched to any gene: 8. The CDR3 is CARSSTGLEYQETQYF. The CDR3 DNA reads TGTGCCAGAAGCTCCACCGGACTAGAGTACCAAGAGACCCAGTACTTC.

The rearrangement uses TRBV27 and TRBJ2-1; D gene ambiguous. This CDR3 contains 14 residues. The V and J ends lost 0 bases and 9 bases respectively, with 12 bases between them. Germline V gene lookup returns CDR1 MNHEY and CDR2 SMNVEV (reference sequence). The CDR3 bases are TGTGCCAGCAGTTTATCACTTGCCTCAGGTGAGCAGTTCTTC. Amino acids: CASSLSLASGEQFF.

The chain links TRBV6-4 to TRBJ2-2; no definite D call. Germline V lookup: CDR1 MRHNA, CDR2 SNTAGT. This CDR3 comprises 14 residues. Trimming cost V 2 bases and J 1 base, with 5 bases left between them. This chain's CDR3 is CASSDEQNTGELFF. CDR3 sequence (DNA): TGTGCCAGCAGTGACGAACAGAACACCGGGGAGCTGTTTTTT.

The CDR3 DNA follows: TGTGCCAGTAGTTACGACTGGAGGAGTTTTGAGCATTTT. Translated, it gives CASSYDWRSFEHF. The chain recombines TRBV19 with TRBJ1-5; the D is unclear. Germline CDR1 and CDR2: LNHDA and SQIVND (reference sequence). V lost 5 bases to trimming and J lost 14 bases, with 19 bases between them. CDR3 size: 13 residues.

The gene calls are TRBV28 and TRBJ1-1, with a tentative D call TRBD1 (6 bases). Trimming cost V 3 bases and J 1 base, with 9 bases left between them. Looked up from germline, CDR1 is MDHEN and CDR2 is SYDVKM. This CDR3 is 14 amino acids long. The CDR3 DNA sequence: TGTGCCAGCAGTTTGCAGGGGAAGAACACTGAAGCTTTCTTT. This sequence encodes CASSLQGKNTEAFF.

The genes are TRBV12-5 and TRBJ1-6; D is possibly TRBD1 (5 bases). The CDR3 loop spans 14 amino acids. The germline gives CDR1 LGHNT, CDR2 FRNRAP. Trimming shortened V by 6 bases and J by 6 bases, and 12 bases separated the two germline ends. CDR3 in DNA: TGTGCTAGTGGGGCAGGGTTCACTAATTCACCCCTCCACTTT. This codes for CASGAGFTNSPLHF.

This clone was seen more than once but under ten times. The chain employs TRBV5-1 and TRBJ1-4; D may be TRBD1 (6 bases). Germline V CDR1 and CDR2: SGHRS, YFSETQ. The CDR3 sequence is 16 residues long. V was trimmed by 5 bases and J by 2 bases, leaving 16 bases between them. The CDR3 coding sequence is TGCGCCAGCAGTATCGGGTTCAGGGGCACTAATGAAAAACTGTTTTTT. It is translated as CASSIGFRGTNEKLFF.

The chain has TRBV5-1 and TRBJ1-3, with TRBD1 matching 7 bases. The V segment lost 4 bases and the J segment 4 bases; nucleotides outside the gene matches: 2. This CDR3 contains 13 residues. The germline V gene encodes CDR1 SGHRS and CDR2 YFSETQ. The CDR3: CASSQGQGNTIYF. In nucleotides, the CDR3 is TGCGCCAGCAGCCAGGGACAGGGAAACACCATATATTTT.

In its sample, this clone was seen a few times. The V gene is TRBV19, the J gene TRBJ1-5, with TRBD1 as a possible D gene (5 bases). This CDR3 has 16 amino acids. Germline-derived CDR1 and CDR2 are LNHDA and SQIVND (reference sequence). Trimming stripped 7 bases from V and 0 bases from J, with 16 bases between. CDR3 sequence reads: CASIGRRDYSNQPQHF. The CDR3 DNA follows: TGTGCCAGTATCGGGCGACGGGACTATAGCAATCAGCCCCAGCATTTT.

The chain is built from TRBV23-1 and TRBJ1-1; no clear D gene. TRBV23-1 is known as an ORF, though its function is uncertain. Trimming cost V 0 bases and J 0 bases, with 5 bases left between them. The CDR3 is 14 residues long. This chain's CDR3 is CASSQSWLNTEAFF. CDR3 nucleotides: TGCGCCAGCAGTCAATCTTGGCTGAACACTGAAGCTTTCTTT.

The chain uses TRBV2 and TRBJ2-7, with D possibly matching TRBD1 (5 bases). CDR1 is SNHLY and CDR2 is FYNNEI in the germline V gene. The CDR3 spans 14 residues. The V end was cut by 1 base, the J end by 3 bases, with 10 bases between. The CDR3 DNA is TGTGCCAGCAGTGAAGAGGCAGGGTTCTACGAGCAGTACGTC. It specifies CASSEEAGFYEQYV.

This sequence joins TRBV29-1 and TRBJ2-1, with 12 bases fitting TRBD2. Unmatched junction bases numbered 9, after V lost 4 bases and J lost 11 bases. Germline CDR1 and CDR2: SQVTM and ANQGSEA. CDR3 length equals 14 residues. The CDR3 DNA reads TGCAGCGTTGCGGGGCTAGCGGGAGGGTCCAAGCAGTTCTTC. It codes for CSVAGLAGGSKQFF.

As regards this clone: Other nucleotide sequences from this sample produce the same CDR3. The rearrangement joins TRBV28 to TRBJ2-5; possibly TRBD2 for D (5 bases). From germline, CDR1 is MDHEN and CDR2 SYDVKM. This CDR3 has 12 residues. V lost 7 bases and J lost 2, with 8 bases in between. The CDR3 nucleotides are TGTGCCAGCACCAGCGGACAAGAGACCCAGTACTTC. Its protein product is CASTSGQETQYF. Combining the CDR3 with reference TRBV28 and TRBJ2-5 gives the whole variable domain DVKVTQSSRYLVKRTGEKVFLECVQDMDHENMFWYRQDPGLGLRLIYFSYDVKMKEKGDIPEGYSVSREKKERFSLILESASTNQTSMYLCASTSGQETQYFGPGTRLLVL.

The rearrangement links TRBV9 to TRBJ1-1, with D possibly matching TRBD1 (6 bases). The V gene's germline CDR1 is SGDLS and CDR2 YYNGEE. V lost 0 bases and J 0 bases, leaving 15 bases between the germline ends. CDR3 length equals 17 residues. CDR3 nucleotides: TGTGCCAGCAGCGTAGCTAGCGGGGGGGCGATGAACACTGAAGCTTTCTTT. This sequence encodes CASSVASGGAMNTEAFF.

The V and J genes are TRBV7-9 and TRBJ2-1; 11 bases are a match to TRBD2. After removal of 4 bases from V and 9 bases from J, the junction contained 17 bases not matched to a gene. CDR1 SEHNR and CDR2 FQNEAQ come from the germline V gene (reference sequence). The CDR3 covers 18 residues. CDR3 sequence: CASSSRRYVSGGAGEQFF. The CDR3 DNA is TGTGCCAGCAGCTCCCGCCGGTACGTTAGCGGGGGGGCTGGTGAGCAGTTCTTC.

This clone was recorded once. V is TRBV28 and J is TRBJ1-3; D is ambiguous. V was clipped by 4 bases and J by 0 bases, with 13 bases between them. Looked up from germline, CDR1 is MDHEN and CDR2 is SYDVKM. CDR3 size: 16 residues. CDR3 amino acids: CASSSGSQPSGNTIYF. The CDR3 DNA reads TGTGCCAGCAGTTCAGGCAGCCAACCCTCTGGAAACACCATATATTTT.

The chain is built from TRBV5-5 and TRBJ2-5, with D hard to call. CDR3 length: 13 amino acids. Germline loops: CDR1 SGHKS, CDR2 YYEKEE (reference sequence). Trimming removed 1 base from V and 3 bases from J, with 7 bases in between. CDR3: CASSLYEEETQYF. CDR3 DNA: TGTGCCAGCAGCTTGTATGAGGAAGAGACCCAGTACTTC.

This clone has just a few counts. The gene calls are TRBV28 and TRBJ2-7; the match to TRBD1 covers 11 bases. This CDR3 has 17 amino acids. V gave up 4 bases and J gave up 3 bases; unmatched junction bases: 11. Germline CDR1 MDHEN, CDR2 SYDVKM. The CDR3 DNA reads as TGTGCCAGCAGTTCCCTTAACCGGGACAGGGGGATCTACGAGCAGTACGTC. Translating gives CASSSLNRDRGIYEQYV.

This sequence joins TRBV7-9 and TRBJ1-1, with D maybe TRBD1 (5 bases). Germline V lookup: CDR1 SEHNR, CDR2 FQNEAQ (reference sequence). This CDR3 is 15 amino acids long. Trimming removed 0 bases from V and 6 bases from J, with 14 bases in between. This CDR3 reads CASSLARVGGAEAFF. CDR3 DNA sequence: TGTGCCAGCAGCTTAGCGAGGGTCGGGGGAGCTGAAGCTTTCTTT. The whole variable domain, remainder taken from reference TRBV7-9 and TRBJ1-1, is DTGVSQNPRHKITKRGQNVTFRCDPISEHNRLYWYRQTLGQGPEFLTYFQNEAQLEKSRLLSDRFSAERPKGSFSTLEIQRTEQGDSAMYLCASSLARVGGAEAFFGQGTRLTVV.

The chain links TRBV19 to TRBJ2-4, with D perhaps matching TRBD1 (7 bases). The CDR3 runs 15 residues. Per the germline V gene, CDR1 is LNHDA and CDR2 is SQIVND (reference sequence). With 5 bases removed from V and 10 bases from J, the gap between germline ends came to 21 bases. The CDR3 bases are TGTGCCAGTAGTGGAGGGGGGCAGGGGGACCTTATTCAGTACTTC. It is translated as CASSGGGQGDLIQYF.

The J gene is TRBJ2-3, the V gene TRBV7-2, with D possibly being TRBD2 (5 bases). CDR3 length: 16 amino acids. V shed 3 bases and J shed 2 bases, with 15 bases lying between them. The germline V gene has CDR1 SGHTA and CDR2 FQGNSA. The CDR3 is CASSLGWRRFTDTQYF. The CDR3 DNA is TGTGCCAGCAGCTTGGGATGGAGGAGATTCACAGATACGCAGTATTTT.

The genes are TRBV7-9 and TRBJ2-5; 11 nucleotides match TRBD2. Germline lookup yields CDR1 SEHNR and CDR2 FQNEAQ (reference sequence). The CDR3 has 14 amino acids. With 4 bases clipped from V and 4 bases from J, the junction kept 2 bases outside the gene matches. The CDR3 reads CASSSGLAGETQYF. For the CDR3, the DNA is TGTGCCAGCAGCTCAGGACTAGCGGGAGAGACCCAGTACTTC.